This TCR beta chain was captured by sequencing in a study of cytomegalovirus exposure and HLA in healthy donors. The V and J ends lost 5 bases and 0 bases, in that order; junction bases with no gene match: 6. CDR3 size: 16 residues. Germline V gives CDR1 MRHNA, CDR2 SNTAGT. PCR amplification relied on 60 Vbeta primers (plus 13 Jbeta primers). Profiling relied on immunoSEQ multiplex PCR, and the TCRdb table lists in-frame clones only, not all of them. Counted here are some 130,000 clones, around 9% occurring once; the ten biggest clones make up 6.5% to 9%. V gene TRBV6-4 combines with J gene TRBJ1-1, with 10 bases that match TRBD1. Input material: PBMCs. The source of this sequence is a woman in her thirties or forties in good health and CMV-seropositive. This CDR3 is CASSCRDRGLNTEAFF. The CDR3 nucleotides are TGTGCCAGCAGTTGTCGGGACAGGGGATTGAACACTGAAGCTTTCTTT.